Following are 19 T cell receptor beta chains from one sample sequenced in a study of CD8+CD57+ T cells in acquired aplastic anemia. Profiles of TCR beta VDJ and CDR3 were generated from a genomic DNA template. TCRdb re-derived calls from the reads in MiXCR, one entry per CDR3 protein. Of 250,000 to 300,000 distinct CDR3 sequences in the sample, under 65% were seen once. The patients chosen for sequencing had shown expansion of CD8+CD57+ cells (detected by flow cytometry). The sample comprised sorted CD4+, CD8+, or CD8+CD57+ T cells (not recorded which) from PBMCs. The source is a human donor with aplastic anemia.

Ten or more counts support this clonotype. The V and J genes are TRBV7-8 and TRBJ2-5; D unresolved. The CDR3 runs 13 residues. V lost 2 bases, J lost 1 base, and 5 bases lay in between. CDR1 and CDR2 from the germline V gene are SGHVS and FQNEAQ. CDR3 sequence reads: CASSLSTQETQYF. CDR3 sequence (DNA): TGTGCCAGCAGCTTATCTACCCAAGAGACCCAGTACTTC.

The chain carries TRBV4-3 and TRBJ1-6, with 10 bases lining up with TRBD1. V lost 3 bases, J lost 8 bases, and 7 bases stayed unmatched. The length of the CDR3 is 16 residues. CDR1 and CDR2 (germline): LGHNA, YSLEER. For the CDR3, the DNA is TGCGCCAGCAGCCAGGCGGGCGGGACAGGGGATTCACCCCTCCACTTT. This sequence encodes CASSQAGGTGDSPLHF.

The J gene is TRBJ2-7, the V gene TRBV10-3, with 11 bases fitting TRBD2. The CDR3 totals 14 residues. V shed 8 bases, J shed 3 bases, and the junction held 6 bases outside the gene matches. From germline, CDR1 is ENHRY and CDR2 SYGVKD. As DNA, the CDR3 is TGTGCCATCCGAACGGGACTAGCGGACTACGAGCAGTACTTC. This codes for CAIRTGLADYEQYF.

V is TRBV6-1 and J is TRBJ1-1; D not certain. CDR1 MNHNS and CDR2 SASEGT come from the germline V gene. V was clipped by 6 bases and J by 1 base, with 9 bases between them. There are 13 residues in the CDR3. The CDR3 spells CASRRTANTEAFF. CDR3 sequence (DNA): TGTGCCAGCAGGAGAACAGCGAACACTGAAGCTTTCTTT.

This clonotype was counted between two and nine times. The V call is TRBV29-1, the J call TRBJ1-1; D is undetermined. This CDR3 spans 13 amino acids. Between the trimmed V and J ends, which lost 3 bases and 3 bases, there was a span of 11 bases. The germline V gene has CDR1 SQVTM and CDR2 ANQGSEA. Here the CDR3 DNA reads TGCAGCGTTGACGTACCGCGGCACACTGAAGCTTTCTTT. Its translation is CSVDVPRHTEAFF.

This chain connects TRBV7-9 to TRBJ1-1; unclear D gene. V lost 5 bases and J 4 bases, leaving 14 bases between the germline ends. The CDR3 totals 14 residues. From germline, CDR1 is SEHNR and CDR2 FQNEAQ (reference sequence). CDR3 region: CASSPQLGSTEAFF. The CDR3 DNA reads as TGTGCCAGCAGCCCTCAACTCGGGAGCACTGAAGCTTTCTTT.

The chain recombines TRBV15 with TRBJ2-3; 9 bases fit TRBD2. Germline lookup yields CDR1 LNHNV and CDR2 YYDKDF (reference sequence). The J segment lost 1 base and the V segment lost 2 bases, leaving 10 bases of the junction unmatched. The CDR3 covers 18 residues. CDR3 sequence (DNA): TGTGCCACCAGCAGAAAACTGATGGCTAGCGGGGGCACAGATACGCAGTATTTT. It is translated as CATSRKLMASGGTDTQYF.

This chain uses TRBV19 with TRBJ2-3; 7 nucleotides line up with TRBD2. This CDR3 contains 14 residues. Germline values: CDR1 LNHDA, CDR2 SQIVND (reference sequence). The J segment lost 3 bases and the V segment lost 11 bases, leaving 11 bases of the junction unmatched. CDR3 sequence (DNA): TGTGCCTCCCGCCCGGGGGGTACAACAGATACGCAGTATTTT. Encoded protein: CASRPGGTTDTQYF.

This chain joins TRBV7-9 and TRBJ2-6; TRBD1 is a possible D gene (5 bases). The CDR3 length is 16 residues. Germline V lookup: CDR1 SEHNR, CDR2 FQNEAQ (reference sequence). The V and J ends lost 5 bases and 4 bases respectively, with 15 bases between them. The CDR3: CASSMTETLGANVLTF. Here the CDR3 DNA reads TGTGCCAGCAGCATGACAGAGACTCTGGGGGCCAACGTCCTGACTTTC.

The chain recombines TRBV24-1 with TRBJ2-7; 10 bases are a match to TRBD1. The trim removed 9 bases at V and 4 bases at J, leaving 5 bases unmatched. The CDR3 spans 13 residues. Germline CDR1 reads KGHDR; CDR2 reads SFDVKD. CDR3 sequence (DNA): TGTGCCACCGGGACAGGGGACTTTTACGAGCAGTACTTC. Translated: CATGTGDFYEQYF.

As concerns this clonotype: The junction departs from the called germline gene at one end, perhaps through a read error. The chain joins TRBV10-3 to TRBJ2-6; D assignment may be TRBD1 or TRBD2 (5 bases each). This CDR3 spans 19 amino acids. Germline lookup yields CDR1 ENHRY and CDR2 SYGVKD. The DNA for the CDR3 is TGTGCCAGCAGTGGAGGCTGGACAACTGGGCCCTCTGGGGCCAACGTCCTGACTTTC. Encoded protein: CASSGGWTTGPSGANVLTF.

Concerning this clonotype itself: A much larger clone sits a single nucleotide away, making a read error possible. The chain combines TRBV11-2 with TRBJ2-7; D is unclear. Germline loops: CDR1 SGHAT, CDR2 FQNNGV. V dropped 5 bases and J dropped 5 bases, with 10 bases sitting between them. This CDR3 region has 12 residues. CDR3 residues: CASSTRADEQYF. For the CDR3, the DNA is TGTGCCAGCAGCACCCGGGCAGACGAGCAGTACTTC.

This clonotype was recorded once. The chain employs TRBV4-1 and TRBJ2-1, with TRBD2 as a possible D gene (6 bases). Germline loops: CDR1 MGHRA, CDR2 YSYEKL. The CDR3 runs 14 residues. The V end was cut by 8 bases, the J end by 6 bases, with 17 bases between. The DNA for the CDR3 is TGCGCCAGCCGCGGGATTCTAAAGGGCAATGAGCAGTTCTTC. Residues: CASRGILKGNEQFF.

Details on this clonotype: A read error may account for a junction end that differs from germline. J is TRBJ2-7 and V is TRBV2; 9 nucleotides line up with TRBD1. CDR1 is SNHLY, CDR2 FYNNEI, per germline. The CDR3 consists of 13 residues. This chain's CDR3 is CARSAGTGHRQYF. The CDR3 coding sequence is TGTGCCCGCAGTGCCGGGACAGGGCATAGGCAGTACTTC.

The gene calls are TRBV9 and TRBJ2-5, with TRBD2 matching 13 bases. With 4 bases clipped from V and 5 bases from J, the junction kept 5 bases outside the gene matches. The CDR3 contains 15 residues. Germline V gene sequence: CDR1 SGDLS, CDR2 YYNGEE. Written as DNA, the CDR3 is TGTGCCAGCAGCACCGGGACTAGCGGGGTGGAGACCCAGTACTTC. Encoded protein: CASSTGTSGVETQYF.

J is TRBJ1-3 and V is TRBV6-5; 9 bases fit TRBD1. The ends lost 0 bases at V and 1 base at J; junction bases unmatched: 7. CDR3 length: 18 amino acids. Per germline, CDR1 MNHEY and CDR2 SVGAGI. The CDR3 is CASSYSFGGTGSGNTIYF. The CDR3, as DNA: TGTGCCAGCAGTTACTCGTTTGGCGGGACAGGGTCTGGAAACACCATATATTTT.

V and J are TRBV29-1 and TRBJ2-2; possibly TRBD1 or TRBD2 for D (6 bases each). Germline V CDR1 and CDR2: SQVTM, ANQGSEA. V lost 4 bases, J lost 4 bases, and 10 bases lay in between. This CDR3 has 13 residues. CDR3 bases: TGCAGCGTTGCGGGGGCTTCCACCGGGGAGCTGTTTTTT. Translating gives CSVAGASTGELFF.

V usage is TRBV20-1 and J usage is TRBJ2-3; perhaps TRBD1 as D (6 bases). The CDR3 spans 16 residues. Germline V gene lookup returns CDR1 DFQATT and CDR2 SNEGSKA (reference sequence). V was shortened by 1 base and J by 2 bases, with 16 bases between the two germline ends. CDR3 loop: CSARVDGTKYTDTQYF. The DNA of the CDR3 is TGCAGTGCTAGAGTCGACGGGACAAAATACACAGATACGCAGTATTTT.

This clonotype occurred once. The chain has TRBV20-1 and TRBJ2-7, with 11 nucleotides matching TRBD2. The J segment lost 2 bases and the V segment lost 6 bases, leaving 3 bases of the junction unmatched. The CDR3 loop spans 13 amino acids. The V gene's germline CDR1 is DFQATT and CDR2 SNEGSKA (reference sequence). CDR3 in amino acids: CSAPTSGTYEQYF. In DNA, the CDR3 is TGCAGTGCCCCGACTAGCGGGACCTACGAGCAGTACTTC.